This T cell receptor (beta chain) was captured in a study of blood T cell repertoires in COVID-19. Study-wide context: The United States, Italy and Spain supplied acute and convalescent COVID-19 samples. Nucleic acid was either cDNA or gDNA, and it came from T cells, B-cell-depleted T cells, or PBMCs.

With V trimmed by 4 bases and J by 7 bases, 7 bases remained unmatched. CDR3 length equals 15 residues. CDR1 SGDLS and CDR2 YYNGEE come from the germline V gene. Authors' methods: Cell counts per sample came from amplifying reference gene primers. The repertoire was sequenced with immunoSEQ multiplex PCR; TCRdb's copy has only in-frame clones and lacks some. That table supplies the V and J calls and clone size; D and trimming were determined from the DNA. The table has nearly 250,000 clones, approximately 80% seen once. The receptor was derived from an elderly woman with acute or convalescent COVID-19. Sequences were obtained from peripheral blood. The J gene is TRBJ2-7, the V gene TRBV9; 14 nucleotides align to TRBD2. For the CDR3, the DNA is TGTGCCAGCAGCCCCTCCGGGACTAGCGGGGGTGAGCAGTACTTC. It encodes CASSPSGTSGGEQYF.